This TCR beta chain came from a study of Ad26.COV2.S vaccination and SARS-CoV-2 variants. The V end lost 2 bases, the J end lost 1 base, and 12 bases lay between the germline ends. This CDR3 has 15 residues. Germline V gene sequence: CDR1 MGHRA, CDR2 YSYEKL. Note on this clone: Its matching antigen is unknown.

General study results and limits: Vaccinees reportedly had broad spike-specific CD8+ and CD4+ T cell responses.

Treatment defined: 19 received Ad26.COV2.S at low or high dose, single or two shots; five or six received placebo; per-sample allocation not given. Sample collection was performed on day 63 after the first vaccine or placebo injection. Profiling relied on immunoSEQ multiplex PCR, and the TCRdb table lists in-frame clones only, not all of them. The sample lists about 370,000 clones; 75% to 90% were seen once. This chain uses TRBV4-1 with TRBJ2-7; D is uncertain. The receptor comes from a person between 18 and 60 years old who received the Ad26.COV2.S COVID-19 vaccine or a placebo. This specimen consisted of peripheral blood, obtained in a trial of Ad26.COV2.S vaccine versus placebo. CDR3 coding DNA: TGCGCCAGCAGCCAATTGGTCACCAGGTCCTACGAGCAGTACTTC. Amino acid sequence: CASSQLVTRSYEQYF.